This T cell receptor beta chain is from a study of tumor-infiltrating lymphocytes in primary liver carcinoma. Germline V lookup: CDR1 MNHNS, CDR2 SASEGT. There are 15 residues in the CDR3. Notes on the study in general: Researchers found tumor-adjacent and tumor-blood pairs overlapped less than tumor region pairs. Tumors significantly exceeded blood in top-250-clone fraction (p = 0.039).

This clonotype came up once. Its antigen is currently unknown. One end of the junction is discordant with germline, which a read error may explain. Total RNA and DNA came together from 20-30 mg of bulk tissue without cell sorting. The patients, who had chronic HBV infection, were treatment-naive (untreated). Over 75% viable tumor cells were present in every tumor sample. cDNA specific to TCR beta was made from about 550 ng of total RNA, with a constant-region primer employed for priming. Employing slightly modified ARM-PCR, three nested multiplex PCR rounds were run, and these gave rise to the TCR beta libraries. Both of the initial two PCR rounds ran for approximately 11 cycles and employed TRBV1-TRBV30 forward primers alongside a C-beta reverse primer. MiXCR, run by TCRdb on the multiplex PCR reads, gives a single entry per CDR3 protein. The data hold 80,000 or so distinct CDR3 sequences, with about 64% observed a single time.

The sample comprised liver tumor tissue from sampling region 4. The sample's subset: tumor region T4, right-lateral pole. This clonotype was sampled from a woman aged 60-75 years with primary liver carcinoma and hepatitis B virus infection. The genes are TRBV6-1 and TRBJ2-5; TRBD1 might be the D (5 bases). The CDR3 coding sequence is TGTGCCAGCAGTGTAAACCCCGACAGCCAAGAGACCCGGTACTTC. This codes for CASSVNPDSQETRYF.